These 22 T cell receptor beta chains were sequenced from one sample in a study of control samples from healthy donors and cancer patients. Method: immunoSEQ multiplex PCR; TCRdb's copy keeps in-frame clones and lacks some. Altogether 25,000 to 35,000 clones are present, more than 75% being singletons, with the ten largest covering less than 2%. Sequenced: PBMCs. These receptors were taken from a woman between 40 and 55 years old with lung cancer.

The chain carries TRBV3-1 (or the pseudogene TRBV3-2) and TRBJ1-4, with no clear D. Trimming removed 0 bases at V and 7 bases at J, with 21 bases between. This CDR3 has 18 residues. Germline V gene sequence: CDR1 LGHDT, CDR2 YNNKEL (reference sequence). The CDR3: CASSQESRRRGVVEKLFF. In DNA form, the CDR3 reads TGTGCCAGCAGCCAAGAGTCCCGACGGCGGGGTGTAGTTGAAAAACTGTTTTTT.

The chain links TRBV7-2 to TRBJ1-2; possibly TRBD1 for D (5 bases). CDR1 and CDR2 from the germline V gene are SGHTA and FQGNSA. Trimming took 7 bases from V and 0 from J, leaving 12 bases between them. The CDR3 length is 14 residues. Here the CDR3 DNA reads TGTGCCAGCACAACCGGGACCTCTAACTATGGCTACACCTTC. Translated, it gives CASTTGTSNYGYTF. Complete variable domain (other parts from reference TRBV7-2 and TRBJ1-2): GAGVSQSPSNKVTEKGKDVELRCDPISGHTALYWYRQSLGQGLEFLIYFQGNSAPDKSGLPSDRFSAERTGGSVSTLTIQRTQQEDSAVYLCASTTGTSNYGYTFGSGTRLTVV.

V gene TRBV5-1 combines with J gene TRBJ2-1; D is undetermined. The CDR3 covers 13 residues. The V and J ends lost 1 base and 10 bases respectively, with 12 bases between them. Germline CDR1 is SGHRS and CDR2 is YFSETQ. The CDR3 nucleotides are TGCGCCAGCAGCTTGATCACAAGAAAAGAGCAGTTCTTC. Translation: CASSLITRKEQFF.

This chain joins TRBV5-1 and TRBJ2-3; tentatively, D is TRBD1 (5 bases). This CDR3 has 15 amino acids. CDR1 is SGHRS, CDR2 YFSETQ, per germline. Trimming stripped 0 bases from V and 3 bases from J, with 11 bases between. CDR3 protein: CASSLERGRTDTQYF. The CDR3 coding sequence is TGCGCCAGCAGCTTGGAAAGGGGCCGGACAGATACGCAGTATTTT.

This rearrangement joins TRBV7-2 to TRBJ2-5; TRBD1 or TRBD2 may be the D gene (6 bases each). The germline gives CDR1 SGHTA, CDR2 FQGNSA. Trimming removed 4 bases from V and 2 bases from J, with 14 bases in between. The CDR3 contains 15 residues. CDR3 nucleotides: TGTGCCAGCAGCTCCTGGGGGGCCTCACAAGAGACCCAGTACTTC. Its protein is CASSSWGASQETQYF.

The genes are TRBV4-2 and TRBJ2-3; possibly TRBD2 for D (5 bases). Trimming shortened V by 3 bases and J by 0 bases, and 16 bases separated the two germline ends. CDR3 length equals 17 residues. CDR1 is LGHNA and CDR2 is YNFKEQ in the germline V gene. CDR3 coding DNA: TGTGCCAGCAGCCACACTCTGAGCGGTTCTAGCACAGATACGCAGTATTTT. Protein sequence: CASSHTLSGSSTDTQYF.

V gene TRBV7-2 combines with J gene TRBJ1-4; D is ambiguous. The CDR3 runs 15 residues. Germline V gene sequence: CDR1 SGHTA, CDR2 FQGNSA. Trimming removed 0 bases from V and 4 bases from J, with 9 bases in between. The CDR3 DNA follows: TGTGCCAGCAGCTTAGCCGTCCAGATTAATGAAAAACTGTTTTTT. Its protein product is CASSLAVQINEKLFF.

This clone was counted between two and nine times. The V and J genes are TRBV5-6 and TRBJ1-5, with D unresolved. Germline CDR1 is SGHDT and CDR2 is YYEEEE. Trimming pared 0 bases from V and 1 base from J, leaving 8 bases between. CDR3 length: 15 amino acids. The CDR3 is CASSLAAGSNQPQHF. The CDR3 coding sequence is TGTGCCAGCAGCTTGGCCGCTGGGAGCAATCAGCCCCAGCATTTT.

The chain combines TRBV4-1 with TRBJ1-2; 7 nucleotides agree with TRBD1. The CDR3 spans 15 residues. Germline V gene lookup returns CDR1 MGHRA and CDR2 YSYEKL. The trim removed 5 bases at V and 4 bases at J, leaving 10 bases unmatched. CDR3 coding DNA: TGCGCCAGCAGCTCCCGGGACAGCCCTCGCTATGGCTACACCTTC. Its protein product is CASSSRDSPRYGYTF.

This clone has a single count. V and J are TRBV19 and TRBJ1-1, with a weak D call TRBD1 (5 bases). Per the germline V gene, CDR1 is LNHDA and CDR2 is SQIVND (reference sequence). V dropped 2 bases and J dropped 3 bases, with 16 bases sitting between them. CDR3 length: 16 amino acids. In nucleotides, the CDR3 is TGTGCCAGTAGTATACCTATCAGCAGGGCCTACACTGAAGCTTTCTTT. Protein: CASSIPISRAYTEAFF.

The chain has TRBV10-2 and TRBJ2-7; 7 bases line up with TRBD1. The CDR3 runs to 15 residues. CDR1 is WSHSY, CDR2 SAAADI, per germline. V lost 6 bases, J lost 2 bases, and 10 bases stayed unmatched. CDR3 amino acids: CASRRDSVSAYEQYF. In DNA form, the CDR3 reads TGCGCCAGCAGACGGGACAGCGTATCCGCCTACGAGCAGTACTTC.

This sequence joins TRBV3-1 (or the pseudogene TRBV3-2) and TRBJ2-3; D is possibly TRBD2 (6 bases). The CDR3 length is 17 residues. V lost 0 bases and J 2 bases, leaving 15 bases between the germline ends. Germline CDR1 LGHDT, CDR2 YNNKEL (reference sequence). The CDR3 DNA is TGTGCCAGCAGCCAAGATCTTAATAGCGGTCTCACAGATACGCAGTATTTT. It specifies CASSQDLNSGLTDTQYF.

The chain uses TRBV4-3 and TRBJ1-6; D gene uncertain. This CDR3 has 14 amino acids. The V gene's germline CDR1 is LGHNA and CDR2 YSLEER. V lost 0 bases, J lost 14 bases, and 14 bases lay in between. The CDR3 nucleotides are TGCGCCAGCAGCCAAGAAAACAGCGAAAAGACCCTCCACTTT. Protein product: CASSQENSEKTLHF.

The chain couples TRBV6-2 or TRBV6-3 to TRBJ2-3; TRBD1 aligns across 10 bases. V lost 0 bases, J lost 4 bases, and 7 bases stayed unmatched. This CDR3 region has 17 residues. The germline CDR1 and CDR2 sequences are MNHEY and SVGEGT. The CDR3 nucleotides are TGTGCCAGCAGTTACTCTGGTTGGGACAGGGGTCCAGATACGCAGTATTTT. Translating it yields CASSYSGWDRGPDTQYF.

V gene TRBV19 combines with J gene TRBJ1-1, with D uncertain. This CDR3 is built from 13 residues. Trimming pared 3 bases from V and 1 base from J, leaving 6 bases between. Germline CDR1 is LNHDA and CDR2 is SQIVND (reference sequence). The CDR3 reads CASSMGRNTEAFF. CDR3 in DNA: TGTGCCAGTAGTATGGGCCGGAACACTGAAGCTTTCTTT.

The chain uses TRBV18 and TRBJ1-2, with D possibly TRBD1 on 5 matching bases. Germline CDR1 KGHSH, CDR2 LQKENI. V gave up 5 bases and J gave up 6 bases, with 19 bases separating them. CDR3 length: 15 amino acids. Here the CDR3 DNA reads TGTGCCAGCTCAACCACAACGGGGACTGAACATGGCTACACCTTC. This translates into CASSTTTGTEHGYTF.

This clone was recorded once. The genes are TRBV5-1 and TRBJ1-1, with D hard to call. Germline V lookup: CDR1 SGHRS, CDR2 YFSETQ. The CDR3 sequence is 14 residues long. The ends were cut back, 5 bases at V and 1 base at J, with 12 bases in the middle. The DNA of the CDR3 is TGCGCCAGCAGTTCCCGGACCGCGAACACTGAAGCTTTCTTT. This translates into CASSSRTANTEAFF.

The chain uses TRBV9 and TRBJ1-2, with D possibly matching TRBD1 (6 bases). Germline CDR1 is SGDLS and CDR2 is YYNGEE. The CDR3 totals 15 residues. V was clipped by 4 bases and J by 2 bases, with 15 bases between them. DNA for the CDR3: TGTGCCAGCAGCCCCACCGGGGGGGCCAACTATGGCTACACCTTC. This encodes CASSPTGGANYGYTF. Filled out from reference TRBV9 and TRBJ1-2, the complete variable domain reads DSGVTQTPKHLITATGQRVTLRCSPRSGDLSVYWYQQSLDQGLQFLIQYYNGEERAKGNILERFSAQQFPDLHSELNLSSLELGDSALYFCASSPTGGANYGYTFGSGTRLTVV.

The chain employs TRBV3-1 (or the pseudogene TRBV3-2) and TRBJ2-1; D is possibly TRBD2 (5 bases). The CDR3 has 17 residues. V was cut by 0 bases and J by 0 bases, with 12 bases left in between. The V gene's germline CDR1 is LGHDT and CDR2 YNNKEL (reference sequence). The CDR3 sequence: CASSQDPGNLSYNEQFF. CDR3 coding DNA: TGTGCCAGCAGCCAAGATCCGGGGAACCTCTCCTACAATGAGCAGTTCTTC.

This chain's CDR3 is CASSRSSYEQYF. CDR3 bases: TGTGCCAGCAGTAGGAGCTCCTACGAGCAGTACTTC. The chain uses TRBV2 and TRBJ2-7; D remains unclear. This CDR3 region has 12 residues. Germline CDR1 is SNHLY and CDR2 is FYNNEI. V shed 5 bases and J shed 0 bases, with 5 bases lying between them.

J is TRBJ1-3 and V is TRBV30; D unclear. The CDR3 covers 13 residues. The V end lost 2 bases, the J end lost 0 bases, and 5 bases lay between the germline ends. Germline V gene lookup returns CDR1 GTSNPN and CDR2 SVGIG (reference sequence). CDR3 protein: CAWSKSSGNTIYF. DNA of the CDR3: TGTGCCTGGAGTAAAAGCTCTGGAAACACCATATATTTT.

The gene calls are TRBV6-6 and TRBJ2-7; D is ambiguous. This CDR3 comprises 16 residues. Trimming took 5 bases from V and 2 from J, leaving 19 bases between them. CDR1 and CDR2 from the germline V gene are MNHNY and SVGAGI (reference sequence). The CDR3 sequence is CASSPASPGPTYEQYF. The CDR3 nucleotides read TGTGCCAGCAGTCCCGCCTCCCCTGGGCCTACCTACGAGCAGTACTTC.